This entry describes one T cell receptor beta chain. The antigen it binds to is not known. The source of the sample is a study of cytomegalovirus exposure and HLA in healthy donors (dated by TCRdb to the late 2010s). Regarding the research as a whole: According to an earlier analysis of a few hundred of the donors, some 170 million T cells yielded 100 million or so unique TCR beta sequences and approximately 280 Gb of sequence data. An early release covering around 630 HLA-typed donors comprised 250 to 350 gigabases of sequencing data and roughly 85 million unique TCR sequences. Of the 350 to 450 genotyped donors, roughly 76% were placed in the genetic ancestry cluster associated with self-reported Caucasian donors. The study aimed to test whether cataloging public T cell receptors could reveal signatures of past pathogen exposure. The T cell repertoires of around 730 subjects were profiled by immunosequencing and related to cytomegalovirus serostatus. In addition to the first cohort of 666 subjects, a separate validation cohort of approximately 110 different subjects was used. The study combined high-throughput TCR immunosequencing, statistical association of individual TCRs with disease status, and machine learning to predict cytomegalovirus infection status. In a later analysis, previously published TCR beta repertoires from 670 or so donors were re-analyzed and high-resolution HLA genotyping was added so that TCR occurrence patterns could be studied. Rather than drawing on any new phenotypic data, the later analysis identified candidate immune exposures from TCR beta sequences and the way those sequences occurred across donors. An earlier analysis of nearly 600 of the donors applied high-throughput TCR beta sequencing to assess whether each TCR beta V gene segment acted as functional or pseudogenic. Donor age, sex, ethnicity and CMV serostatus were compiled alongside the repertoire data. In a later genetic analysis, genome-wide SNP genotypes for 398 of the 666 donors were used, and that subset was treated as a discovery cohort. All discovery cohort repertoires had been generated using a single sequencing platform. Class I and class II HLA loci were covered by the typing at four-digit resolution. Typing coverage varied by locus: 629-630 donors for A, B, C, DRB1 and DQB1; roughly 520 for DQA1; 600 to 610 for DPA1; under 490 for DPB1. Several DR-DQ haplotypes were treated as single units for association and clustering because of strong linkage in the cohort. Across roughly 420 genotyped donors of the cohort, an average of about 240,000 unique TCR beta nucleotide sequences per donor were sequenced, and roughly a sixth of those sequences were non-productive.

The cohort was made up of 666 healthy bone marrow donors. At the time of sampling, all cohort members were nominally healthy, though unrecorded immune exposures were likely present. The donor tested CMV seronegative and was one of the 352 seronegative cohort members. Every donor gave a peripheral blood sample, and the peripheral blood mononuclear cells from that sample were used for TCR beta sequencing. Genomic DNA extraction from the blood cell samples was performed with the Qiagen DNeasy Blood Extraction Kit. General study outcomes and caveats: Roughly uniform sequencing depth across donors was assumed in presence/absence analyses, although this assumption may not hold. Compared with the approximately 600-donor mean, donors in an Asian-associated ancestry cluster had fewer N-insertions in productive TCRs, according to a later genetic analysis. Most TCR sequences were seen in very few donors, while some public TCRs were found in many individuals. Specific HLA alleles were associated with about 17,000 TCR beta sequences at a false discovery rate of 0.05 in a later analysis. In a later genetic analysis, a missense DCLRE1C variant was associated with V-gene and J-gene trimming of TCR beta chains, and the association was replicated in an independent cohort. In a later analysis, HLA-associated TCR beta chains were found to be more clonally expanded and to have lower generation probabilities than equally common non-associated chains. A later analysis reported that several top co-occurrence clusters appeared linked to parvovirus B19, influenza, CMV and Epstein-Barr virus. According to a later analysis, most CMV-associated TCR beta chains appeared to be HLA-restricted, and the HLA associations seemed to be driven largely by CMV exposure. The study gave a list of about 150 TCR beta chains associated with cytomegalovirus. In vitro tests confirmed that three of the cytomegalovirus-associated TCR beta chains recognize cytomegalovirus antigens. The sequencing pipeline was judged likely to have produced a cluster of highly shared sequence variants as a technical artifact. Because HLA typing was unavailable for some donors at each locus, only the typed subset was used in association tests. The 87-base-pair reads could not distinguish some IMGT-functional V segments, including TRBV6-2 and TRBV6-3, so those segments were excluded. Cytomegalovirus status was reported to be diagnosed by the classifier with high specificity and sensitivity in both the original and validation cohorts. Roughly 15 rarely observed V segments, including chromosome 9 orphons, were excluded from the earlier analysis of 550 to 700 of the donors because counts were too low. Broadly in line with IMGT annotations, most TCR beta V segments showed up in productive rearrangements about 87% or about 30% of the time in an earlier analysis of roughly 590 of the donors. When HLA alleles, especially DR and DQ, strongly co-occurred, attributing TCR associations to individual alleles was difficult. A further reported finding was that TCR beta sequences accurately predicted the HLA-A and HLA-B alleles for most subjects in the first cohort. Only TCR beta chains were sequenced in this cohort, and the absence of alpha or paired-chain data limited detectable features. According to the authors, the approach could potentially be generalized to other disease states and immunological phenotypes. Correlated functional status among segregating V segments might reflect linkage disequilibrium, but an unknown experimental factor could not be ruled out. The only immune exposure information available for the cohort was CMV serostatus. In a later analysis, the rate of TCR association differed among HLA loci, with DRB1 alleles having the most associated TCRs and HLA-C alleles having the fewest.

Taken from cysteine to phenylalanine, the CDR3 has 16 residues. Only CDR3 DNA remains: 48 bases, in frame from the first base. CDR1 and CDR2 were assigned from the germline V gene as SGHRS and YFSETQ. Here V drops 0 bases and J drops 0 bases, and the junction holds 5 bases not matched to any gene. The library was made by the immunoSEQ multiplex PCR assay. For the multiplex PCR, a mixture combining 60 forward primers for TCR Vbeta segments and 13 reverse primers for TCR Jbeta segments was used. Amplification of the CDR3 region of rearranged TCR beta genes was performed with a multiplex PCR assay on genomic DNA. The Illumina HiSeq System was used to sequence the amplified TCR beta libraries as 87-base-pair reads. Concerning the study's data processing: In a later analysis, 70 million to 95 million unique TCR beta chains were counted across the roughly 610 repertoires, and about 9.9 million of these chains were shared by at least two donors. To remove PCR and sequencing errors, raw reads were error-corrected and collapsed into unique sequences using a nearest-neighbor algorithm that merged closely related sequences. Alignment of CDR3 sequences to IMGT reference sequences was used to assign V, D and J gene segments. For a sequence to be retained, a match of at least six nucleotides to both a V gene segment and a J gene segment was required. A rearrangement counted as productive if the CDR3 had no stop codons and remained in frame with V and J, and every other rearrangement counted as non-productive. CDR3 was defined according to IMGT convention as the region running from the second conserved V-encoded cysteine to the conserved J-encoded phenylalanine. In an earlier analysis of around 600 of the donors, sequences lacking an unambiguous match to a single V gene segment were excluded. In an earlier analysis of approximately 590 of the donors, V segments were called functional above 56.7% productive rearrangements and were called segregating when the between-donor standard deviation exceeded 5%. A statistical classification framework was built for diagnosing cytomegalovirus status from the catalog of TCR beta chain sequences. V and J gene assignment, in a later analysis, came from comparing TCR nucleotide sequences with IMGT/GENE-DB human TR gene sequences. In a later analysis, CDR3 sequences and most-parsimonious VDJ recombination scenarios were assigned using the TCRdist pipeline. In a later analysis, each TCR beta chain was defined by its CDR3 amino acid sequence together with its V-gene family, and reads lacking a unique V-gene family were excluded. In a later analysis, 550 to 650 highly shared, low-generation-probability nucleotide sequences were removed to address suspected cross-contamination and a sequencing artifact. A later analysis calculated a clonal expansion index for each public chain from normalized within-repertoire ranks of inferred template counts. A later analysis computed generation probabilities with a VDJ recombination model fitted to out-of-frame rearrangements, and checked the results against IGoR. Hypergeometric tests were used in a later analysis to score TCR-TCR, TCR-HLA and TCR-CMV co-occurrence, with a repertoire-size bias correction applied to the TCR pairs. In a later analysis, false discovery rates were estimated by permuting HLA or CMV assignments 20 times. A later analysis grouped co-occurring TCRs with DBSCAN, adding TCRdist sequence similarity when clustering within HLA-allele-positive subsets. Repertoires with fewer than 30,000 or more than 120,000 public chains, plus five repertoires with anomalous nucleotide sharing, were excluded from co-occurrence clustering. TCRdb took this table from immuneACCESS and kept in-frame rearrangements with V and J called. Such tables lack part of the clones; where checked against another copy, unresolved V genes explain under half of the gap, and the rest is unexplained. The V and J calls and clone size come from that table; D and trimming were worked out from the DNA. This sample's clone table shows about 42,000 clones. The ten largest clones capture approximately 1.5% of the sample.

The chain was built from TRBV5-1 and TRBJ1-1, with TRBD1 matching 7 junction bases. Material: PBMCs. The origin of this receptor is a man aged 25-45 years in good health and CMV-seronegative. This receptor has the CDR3 CASSLAQRGLNTEAFF. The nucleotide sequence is TGCGCCAGCAGCTTGGCACAAAGGGGGCTGAACACTGAAGCTTTCTTT.